The clone carrying this T cell receptor beta chain appeared many times. Its cognate antigen is unknown. One end of the junction varies from germline; a read error may be responsible. This entry comes from a study of CD8 T cells in ankylosing spondylitis. Quantitative 5'-RACE with molecular barcodes generated TCR beta libraries. MiXCR was run by TCRdb on the 5' RACE reads, yielding one entry per CDR3 protein. The sample has 250,000 to 300,000 distinct CDR3 sequences; around 18% are singletons. Findings of the study overall: Made up of eight highly homologous variants, a TCR beta motif appeared characteristic of ankylosing spondylitis blood.

CDR1 is MNHNS and CDR2 is SASEGT in the germline V gene. The CDR3 sequence is 15 residues long. The specimen was blood, either unsorted or a sorted T cell fraction (not recorded which). The clonotype was recovered from a male donor with ankylosing spondylitis or in good health (not recorded which). The chain employs TRBV6-1 and TRBJ2-2, with 8 bases fitting TRBD1. The chain's CDR3 is CASSQGQANTGELFF. In DNA, the CDR3 is TGCGCCAGCAGCCAGGGACAGGCGAACACCGGGGAGCTGTTTTTT.